A selection of T cell receptor beta chains follows, all from one sample in a study of Graves' ophthalmopathy and Graves' hyperthyroidism. Each CDR3 protein gets one entry after TCRdb re-called the multiplex PCR reads with MiXCR. The table lists some 390,000 distinct CDR3 sequences, about a sixth of them singletons. Sequenced sample: peripheral blood. These receptors all stem from a woman between 18 and 29 years old with Graves' ophthalmopathy. The CDR3 runs from the conserved cysteine through the conserved F or W. A D gene is named only where the DNA matches it firmly. Only some rows state a clone size, as once, few, many or a class for expanded clones.

DNA: TGTGCCAGCAGCCAAGTGGGGGTCAGGGGAACTGAAGCTTTCTTT
CDR3: CASSQVGVRGTEAFF
size: few
D: NA
V: TRBV14
J: TRBJ1-1

DNA: TGTGCCAGCAGAGACGAATATGGCTACACCTTC
CDR3: CASRDEYGYTF
size: NA
D: NA
V: TRBV28
J: TRBJ1-2

DNA: TGTGCCAGCAGTTTATCGGGGGCGGGTTACGAGCAGTACTTC
CDR3: CASSLSGAGYEQYF
size: many
D: NA
V: TRBV12-3/TRBV12-4
J: TRBJ2-7

DNA: TGTGCCAGCAGCACCGGGACAGGGCACTATGGCTACACCTTC
CDR3: CASSTGTGHYGYTF
size: many
D: TRBD1
V: TRBV7-2
J: TRBJ1-2

DNA: TGTGCCACCAGTCTTTTAGGGGAGCTGTTTTTT
CDR3: CATSLLGELFF
size: many
D: NA
V: TRBV24-1
J: TRBJ2-2

DNA: TGTGCCAGCAGGAGATATGGCTACACCTTC
CDR3: CASRRYGYTF
size: NA
D: NA
V: TRBV28
J: TRBJ1-2

DNA: TGTGCCAGCAGCCACTCATTCGACAGGGGGAATGAAAAACTGTTTTTT
CDR3: CASSHSFDRGNEKLFF
size: many
D: TRBD1
V: TRBV4-2
J: TRBJ1-4

DNA: TGTGCCAGCAGCCGATCTACCTACGAGCAGTACTTC
CDR3: CASSRSTYEQYF
size: few
D: NA
V: TRBV7-9
J: TRBJ2-7

DNA: TGTGCCAGCAGCTTACCCTCGGGCCAGGCGAACACCGGGGAGCTGTTTTTT
CDR3: CASSLPSGQANTGELFF
size: many
D: NA
V: TRBV11-2
J: TRBJ2-2

DNA: TGTGCCAGCAGTTTGGGCCCTGAAGGGAGCAATCAGCCCCAGCATTTT
CDR3: CASSLGPEGSNQPQHF
size: many
D: NA
V: TRBV27
J: TRBJ1-5

DNA: TGTGCCACCAGCCCCAGGGGTTCCAAAAACATTCAGTACTTC
CDR3: CATSPRGSKNIQYF
size: many
D: NA
V: TRBV24-1
J: TRBJ2-4

DNA: TGTGCCAGCAGTGTGACCGGGCAGGGGAACACCATATATTTT
CDR3: CASSVTGQGNTIYF
size: many
D: NA
V: TRBV6-1
J: TRBJ1-3

DNA: TGTGCCGGCAGTTTTATGGGGCCCGGCGAGCAGTACTTC
CDR3: CAGSFMGPGEQYF
size: many
D: NA
V: TRBV28
J: TRBJ2-7

DNA: TGTGCCAGCACTCTAGGGGGACTCTCCTACGAGCAGTACTTC
CDR3: CASTLGGLSYEQYF
size: many
D: NA
V: TRBV5-8
J: TRBJ2-7

DNA: TGTGCCAGTAGGACAGGGGCCGTAGGCACTGAAGCTTTCTTT
CDR3: CASRTGAVGTEAFF
size: many
D: TRBD1
V: TRBV28
J: TRBJ1-1

DNA: TGCGCCAGCAGCCAATCGGGACAGGGCTTTCCCGGGGAGCTGTTTTTT
CDR3: CASSQSGQGFPGELFF
size: NA
D: TRBD1
V: TRBV4-1
J: TRBJ2-2

DNA: TGTGCCAGCAGGGTGGTAACCATATATTTT
CDR3: CASRVVTIYF
size: many
D: NA
V: TRBV25-1
J: TRBJ1-3

DNA: TGTGCCACCAGCAGAGATCAGGGCGCGGGTTCAGGCTACACCTTC
CDR3: CATSRDQGAGSGYTF
size: many
D: NA
V: TRBV15
J: TRBJ1-2

DNA: TGTGCCAGCAGGCGAAATACAGGGGGTCACTATGGCTACACCTTC
CDR3: CASRRNTGGHYGYTF
size: many
D: TRBD1
V: TRBV6-2/TRBV6-3
J: TRBJ1-2

DNA: TGTGCCAGCAGCTTTATACAGGGGACCGGGGAGCTGTTTTTT
CDR3: CASSFIQGTGELFF
size: many
D: TRBD1
V: TRBV7-3
J: TRBJ2-2

DNA: TGTGCCAGCGGTCCGGGGGCCCCCCGGGGAGAGCAGTACTTC
CDR3: CASGPGAPRGEQYF
size: many
D: NA
V: TRBV28
J: TRBJ2-7

DNA: TGTGCCAGCAGCAGCGGGACAGGGGCCGCCGGGGAGCTGTTTTTT
CDR3: CASSSGTGAAGELFF
size: many
D: TRBD1
V: TRBV5-5
J: TRBJ2-2